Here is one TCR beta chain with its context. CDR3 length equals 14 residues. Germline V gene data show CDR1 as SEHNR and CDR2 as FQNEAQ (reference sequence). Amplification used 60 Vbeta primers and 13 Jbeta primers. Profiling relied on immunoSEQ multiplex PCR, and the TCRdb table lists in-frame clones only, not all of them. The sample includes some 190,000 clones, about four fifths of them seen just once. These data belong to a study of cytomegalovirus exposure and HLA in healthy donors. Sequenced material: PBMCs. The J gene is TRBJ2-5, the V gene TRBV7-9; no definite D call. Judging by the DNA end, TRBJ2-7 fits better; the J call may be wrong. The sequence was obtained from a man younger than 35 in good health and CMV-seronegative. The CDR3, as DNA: TGTGCCAGCAGCCCGTCGTACGTCTCCCTCGAGCAGTACTTC. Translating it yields CASSPSYVSLEQYF.